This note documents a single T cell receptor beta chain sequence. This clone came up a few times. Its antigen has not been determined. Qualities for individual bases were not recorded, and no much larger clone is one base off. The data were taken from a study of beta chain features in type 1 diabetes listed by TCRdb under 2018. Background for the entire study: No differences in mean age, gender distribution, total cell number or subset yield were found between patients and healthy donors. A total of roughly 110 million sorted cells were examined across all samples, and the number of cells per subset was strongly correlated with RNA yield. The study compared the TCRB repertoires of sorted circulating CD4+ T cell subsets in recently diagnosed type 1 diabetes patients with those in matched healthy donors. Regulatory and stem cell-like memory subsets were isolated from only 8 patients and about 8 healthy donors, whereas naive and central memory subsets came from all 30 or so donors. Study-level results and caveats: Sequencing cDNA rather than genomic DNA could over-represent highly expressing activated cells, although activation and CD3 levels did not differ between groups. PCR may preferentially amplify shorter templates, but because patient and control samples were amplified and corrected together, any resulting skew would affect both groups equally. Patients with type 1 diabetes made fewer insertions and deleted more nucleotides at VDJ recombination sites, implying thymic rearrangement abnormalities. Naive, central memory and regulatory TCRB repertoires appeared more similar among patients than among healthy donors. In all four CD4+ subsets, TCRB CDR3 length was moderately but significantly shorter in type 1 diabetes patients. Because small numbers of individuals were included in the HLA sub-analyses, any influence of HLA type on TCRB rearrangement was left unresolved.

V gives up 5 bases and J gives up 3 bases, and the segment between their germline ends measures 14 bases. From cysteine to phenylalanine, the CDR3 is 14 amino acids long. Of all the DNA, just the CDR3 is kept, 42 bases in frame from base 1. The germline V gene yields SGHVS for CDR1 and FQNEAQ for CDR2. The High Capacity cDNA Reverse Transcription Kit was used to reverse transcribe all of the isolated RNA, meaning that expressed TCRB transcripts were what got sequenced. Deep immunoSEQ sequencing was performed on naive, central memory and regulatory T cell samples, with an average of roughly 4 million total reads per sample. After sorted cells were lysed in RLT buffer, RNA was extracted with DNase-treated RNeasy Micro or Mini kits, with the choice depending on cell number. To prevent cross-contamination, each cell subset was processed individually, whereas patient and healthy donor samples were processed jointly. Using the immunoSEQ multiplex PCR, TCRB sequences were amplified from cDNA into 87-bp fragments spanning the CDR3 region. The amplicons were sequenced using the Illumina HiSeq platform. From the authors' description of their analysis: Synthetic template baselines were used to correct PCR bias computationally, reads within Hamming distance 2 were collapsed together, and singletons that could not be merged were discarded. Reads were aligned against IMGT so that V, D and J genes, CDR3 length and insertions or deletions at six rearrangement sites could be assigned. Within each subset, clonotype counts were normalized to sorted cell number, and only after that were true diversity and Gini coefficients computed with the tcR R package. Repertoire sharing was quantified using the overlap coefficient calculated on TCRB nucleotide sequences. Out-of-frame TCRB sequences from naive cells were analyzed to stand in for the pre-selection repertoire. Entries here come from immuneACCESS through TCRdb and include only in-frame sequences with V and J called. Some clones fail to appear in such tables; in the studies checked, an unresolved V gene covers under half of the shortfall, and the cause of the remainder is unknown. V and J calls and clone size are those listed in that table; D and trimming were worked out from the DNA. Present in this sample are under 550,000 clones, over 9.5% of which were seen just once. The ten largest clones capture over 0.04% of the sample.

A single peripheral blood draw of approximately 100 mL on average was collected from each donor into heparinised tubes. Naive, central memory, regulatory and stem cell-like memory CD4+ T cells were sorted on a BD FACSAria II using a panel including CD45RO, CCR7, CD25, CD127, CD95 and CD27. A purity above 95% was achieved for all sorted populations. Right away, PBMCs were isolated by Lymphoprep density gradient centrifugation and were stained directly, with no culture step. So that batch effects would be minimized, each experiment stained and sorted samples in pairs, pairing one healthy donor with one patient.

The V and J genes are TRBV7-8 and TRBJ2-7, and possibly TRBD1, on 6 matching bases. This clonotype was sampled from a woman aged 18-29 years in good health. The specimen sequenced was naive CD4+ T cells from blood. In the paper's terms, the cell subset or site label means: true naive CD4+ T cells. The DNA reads TGTGCCAGCAGCCCCCGGGACACATACTACGAGCAGTACTTC. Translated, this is CASSPRDTYYEQYF.